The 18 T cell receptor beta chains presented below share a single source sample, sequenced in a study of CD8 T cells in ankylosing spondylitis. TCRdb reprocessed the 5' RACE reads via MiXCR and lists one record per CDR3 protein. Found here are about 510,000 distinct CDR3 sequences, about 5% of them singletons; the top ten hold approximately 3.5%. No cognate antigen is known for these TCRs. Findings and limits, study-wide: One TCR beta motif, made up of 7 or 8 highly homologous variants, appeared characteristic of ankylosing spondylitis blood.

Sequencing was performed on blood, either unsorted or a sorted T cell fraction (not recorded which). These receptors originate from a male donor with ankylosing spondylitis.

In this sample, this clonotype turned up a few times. The DNA for the CDR3 is TGTGCCAGCATGAAAGAAGGACTAGCGGGTACCTACGAGCAGTACTTC. Protein product: CASMKEGLAGTYEQYF. The gene calls are TRBV27 and TRBJ2-7; 11 bases line up with TRBD2. From germline, CDR1 is MNHEY and CDR2 SMNVEV (reference sequence). The V gene end was trimmed by 7 bases and the J gene end by 2 bases; junction bases not matched to a gene: 10. CDR3 length equals 16 residues.

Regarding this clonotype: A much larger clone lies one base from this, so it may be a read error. CDR3 DNA: TGTGCCATGAGACAGGCACAGGGGACCCAGTACTTC. Amino acids: CAMRQAQGTQYF. The V gene is TRBV10-3, the J gene TRBJ2-5; tentative D call: TRBD1 (6 bases). V was clipped by 9 bases and J by 7 bases, with 15 bases between them. CDR3 length: 12 residues. Germline V CDR1 and CDR2: ENHRY, SYGVKD.

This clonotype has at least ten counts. The CDR3 nucleotides are TGCGCCAGCAGCCTTCGTATAAGCACTGAAGCTTTCTTT. This translates into CASSLRISTEAFF. This chain uses TRBV4-3 with TRBJ1-1; D ambiguous. CDR1 and CDR2 from the germline V gene are LGHNA and YSLEER. The V end lost 4 bases, the J end lost 4 bases, and 10 bases lay between the germline ends. CDR3 length: 13 amino acids.

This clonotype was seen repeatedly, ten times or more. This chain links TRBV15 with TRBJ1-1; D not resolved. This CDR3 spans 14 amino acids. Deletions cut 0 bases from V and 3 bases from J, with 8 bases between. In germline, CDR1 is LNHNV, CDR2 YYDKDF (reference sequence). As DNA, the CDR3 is TGTGCCACCAGCAGAGAACGGGAGGACACTGAAGCTTTCTTT. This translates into CATSREREDTEAFF.

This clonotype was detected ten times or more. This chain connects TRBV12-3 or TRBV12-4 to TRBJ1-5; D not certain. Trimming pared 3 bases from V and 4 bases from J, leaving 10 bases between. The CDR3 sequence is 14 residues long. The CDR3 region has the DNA TGTGCCAGCAGTTTCCGGGGTATAAATCAGCCCCAGCATTTT. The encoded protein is CASSFRGINQPQHF.

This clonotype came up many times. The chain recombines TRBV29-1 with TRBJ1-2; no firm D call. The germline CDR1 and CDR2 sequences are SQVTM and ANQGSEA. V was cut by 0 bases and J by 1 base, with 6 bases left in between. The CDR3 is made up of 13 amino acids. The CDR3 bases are TGCAGCGTTGAAGACGGACTTAACTATGGCTACACCTTC. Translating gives CSVEDGLNYGYTF.

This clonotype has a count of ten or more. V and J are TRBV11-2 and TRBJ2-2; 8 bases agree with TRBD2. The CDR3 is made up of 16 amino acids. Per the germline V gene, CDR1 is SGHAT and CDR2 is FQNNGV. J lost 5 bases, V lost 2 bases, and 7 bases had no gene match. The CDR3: CASSLSAGDWTGELFF. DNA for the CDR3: TGTGCCAGCAGCTTATCAGCGGGAGACTGGACCGGGGAGCTGTTTTTT.

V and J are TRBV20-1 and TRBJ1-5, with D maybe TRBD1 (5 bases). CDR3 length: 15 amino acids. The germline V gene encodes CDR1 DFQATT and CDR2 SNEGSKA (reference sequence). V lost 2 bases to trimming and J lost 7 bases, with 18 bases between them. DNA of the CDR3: TGCAGTGCTAGAAATCCCACTGGGGCTTACCAGCCCCAGCATTTT. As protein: CSARNPTGAYQPQHF.

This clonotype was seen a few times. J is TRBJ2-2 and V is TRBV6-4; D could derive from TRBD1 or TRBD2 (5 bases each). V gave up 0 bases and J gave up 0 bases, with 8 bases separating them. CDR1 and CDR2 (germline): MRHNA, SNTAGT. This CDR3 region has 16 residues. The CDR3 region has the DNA TGTGCCAGCAGTGACTCCGGGGCTACGAACACCGGGGAGCTGTTTTTT. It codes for CASSDSGATNTGELFF.

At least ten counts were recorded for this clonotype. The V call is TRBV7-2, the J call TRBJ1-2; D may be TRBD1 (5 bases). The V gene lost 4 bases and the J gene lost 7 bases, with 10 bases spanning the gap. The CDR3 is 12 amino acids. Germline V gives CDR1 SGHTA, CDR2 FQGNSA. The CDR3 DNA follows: TGTGCCAGCAGCTGGGGGGAAGGTGGCTACACCTTC. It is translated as CASSWGEGGYTF.

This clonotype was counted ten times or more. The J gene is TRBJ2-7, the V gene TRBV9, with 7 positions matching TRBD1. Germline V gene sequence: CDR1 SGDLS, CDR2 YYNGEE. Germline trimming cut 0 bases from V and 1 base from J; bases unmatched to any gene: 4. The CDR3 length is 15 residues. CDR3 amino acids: CASSVVGDSSYEQYF. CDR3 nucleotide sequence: TGTGCCAGCAGCGTAGTGGGGGACAGTTCCTACGAGCAGTACTTC.

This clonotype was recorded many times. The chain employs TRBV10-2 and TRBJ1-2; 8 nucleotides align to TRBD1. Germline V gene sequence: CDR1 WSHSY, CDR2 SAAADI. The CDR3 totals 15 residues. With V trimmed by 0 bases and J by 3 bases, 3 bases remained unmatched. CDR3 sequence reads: CASSESRTGYYGYTF. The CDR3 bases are TGCGCCAGCAGTGAGTCGAGGACAGGGTACTATGGCTACACCTTC.

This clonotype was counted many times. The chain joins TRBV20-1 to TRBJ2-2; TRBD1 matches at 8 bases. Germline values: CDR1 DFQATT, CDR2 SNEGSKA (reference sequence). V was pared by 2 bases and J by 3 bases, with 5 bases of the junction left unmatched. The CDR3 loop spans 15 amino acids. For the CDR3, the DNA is TGCAGTGCTAGACCGGGACAGGCATACACCGGGGAGCTGTTTTTT. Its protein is CSARPGQAYTGELFF.

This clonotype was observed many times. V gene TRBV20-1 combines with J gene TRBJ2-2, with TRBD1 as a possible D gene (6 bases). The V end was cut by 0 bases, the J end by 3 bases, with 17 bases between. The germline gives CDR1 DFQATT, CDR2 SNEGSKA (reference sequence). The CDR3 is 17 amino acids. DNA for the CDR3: TGCAGTGCTAGAGATCGCGGGCAGGGGCCCTACACCGGGGAGCTGTTTTTT. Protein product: CSARDRGQGPYTGELFF.

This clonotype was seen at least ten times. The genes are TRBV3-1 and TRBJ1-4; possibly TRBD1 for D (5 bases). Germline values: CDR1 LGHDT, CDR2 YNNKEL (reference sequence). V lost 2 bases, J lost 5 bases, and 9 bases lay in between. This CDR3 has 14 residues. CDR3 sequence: CASSQRGRNEKLFF. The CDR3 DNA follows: TGTGCCAGCAGCCAAAGGGGAAGGAATGAAAAACTGTTTTTT.

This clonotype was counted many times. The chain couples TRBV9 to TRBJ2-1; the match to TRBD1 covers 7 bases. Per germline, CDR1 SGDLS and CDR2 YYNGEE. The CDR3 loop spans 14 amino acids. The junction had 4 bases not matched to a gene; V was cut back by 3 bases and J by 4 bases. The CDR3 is CASSDRGPYNEQFF. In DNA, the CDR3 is TGTGCCAGCAGCGACAGGGGCCCTTACAATGAGCAGTTCTTC.

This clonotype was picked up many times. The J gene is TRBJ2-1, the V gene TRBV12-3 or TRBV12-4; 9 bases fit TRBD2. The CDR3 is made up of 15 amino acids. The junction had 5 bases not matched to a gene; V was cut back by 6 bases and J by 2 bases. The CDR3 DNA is TGTGCCAGCAGACTAAGCGGGGGGCCCTACAATGAGCAGTTCTTC. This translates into CASRLSGGPYNEQFF.

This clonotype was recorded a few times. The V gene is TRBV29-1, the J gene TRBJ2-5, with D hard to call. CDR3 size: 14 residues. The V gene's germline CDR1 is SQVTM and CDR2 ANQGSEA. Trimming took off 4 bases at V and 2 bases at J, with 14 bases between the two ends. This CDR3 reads CSVAQRLVQETQYF. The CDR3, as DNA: TGCAGCGTTGCACAGCGCCTAGTTCAAGAGACCCAGTACTTC.